A single sample is the source of the 16 T cell receptor beta chains below, sequenced in a study of chemoradiotherapy in HPV16-positive cancers. Some clones are missing from TCRdb's copy, which holds only in-frame ones; the method was immunoSEQ multiplex PCR. The top ten clones hold less than 6% of a sample with tens of thousands of clones, roughly 80% of them seen once. Sequencing was performed on blood, taken from a patient who underwent chemoradiotherapy. The receptor source for this set is a human donor with HPV-associated anogenital cancer.

This chain joins TRBV7-9 and TRBJ1-1, with 10 bases identical to TRBD1. Looked up from germline, CDR1 is SEHNR and CDR2 is FQNEAQ (reference sequence). The CDR3 contains 14 residues. Unmatched junction bases numbered 3, after V lost 5 bases and J lost 3 bases. The CDR3 sequence is CASSPGQGYTEAFF. DNA of the CDR3: TGTGCCAGCAGCCCGGGACAGGGGTACACTGAAGCTTTCTTT.

This clone was seen more than once but under ten times. The J gene is TRBJ1-1, the V gene TRBV2, with 7 bases identical to TRBD1. Germline V gene data show CDR1 as SNHLY and CDR2 as FYNNEI. V dropped 10 bases and J dropped 3; count of bases not matched to a gene: 8. The length of the CDR3 is 13 residues. The CDR3 nucleotides are TGTGCCACCCAGGGGGTTGGGGACACTGAAGCTTTCTTT. Its protein is CATQGVGDTEAFF.

This clone was detected a few times. The V call is TRBV14, the J call TRBJ1-1; possible D gene TRBD1, 5 bases. Germline CDR1 reads SGHDN; CDR2 reads FVKESK. V lost 1 base to trimming and J lost 6 bases, with 9 bases between them. This CDR3 is 13 amino acids long. CDR3 DNA sequence: TGTGCCAGCAGCCAAGCGGAGGGGTCTGAAGCTTTCTTT. Its protein product is CASSQAEGSEAFF. Based on the CDR3 plus reference TRBV14 and TRBJ1-1, the full variable domain is EAGVTQFPSHSVIEKGQTVTLRCDPISGHDNLYWYRRVMGKEIKFLLHFVKESKQDESGMPNNRFLAERTGGTYSTLKVQPAELEDSGVYFCASSQAEGSEAFFGQGTRLTVV.

The J gene is TRBJ1-1, the V gene TRBV27; D gene ambiguous. Germline loops: CDR1 MNHEY, CDR2 SMNVEV (reference sequence). The CDR3 spans 13 residues. The V end lost 11 bases, the J end lost 6 bases, and 19 bases lay between the germline ends. CDR3 nucleotides: TGTGCCGCCGCACGAGCGGGAGAACCTGAAGCTTTCTTT. Translated, it gives CAAARAGEPEAFF.

V and J are TRBV27 and TRBJ2-6; D is ambiguous. V was cut by 2 bases and J by 3 bases, with 2 bases left in between. Per the germline V gene, CDR1 is MNHEY and CDR2 is SMNVEV (reference sequence). The CDR3 covers 13 residues. CDR3 DNA: TGTGCCAGCAGTTTAAATGGGGCCAACGTCCTGACTTTC. As protein: CASSLNGANVLTF. The full variable domain, in which reference TRBV27 and TRBJ2-6 provide the parts outside the CDR3, is EAQVTQNPRYLITVTGKKLTVTCSQNMNHEYMSWYRQDPGLGLRQIYYSMNVEVTDKGDVPEGYKVSRKEKRNFPLILESPSPNQTSLYFCASSLNGANVLTFGAGSRLTVL.

CDR3 sequence: CASSVGGTSSTDTQYF. The CDR3 coding sequence is TGTGCCAGCAGCGTAGGAGGGACCAGCAGCACAGATACGCAGTATTTT. This rearrangement joins TRBV9 to TRBJ2-3; either TRBD1 or TRBD2 may fit D (5 bases each). The germline gives CDR1 SGDLS, CDR2 YYNGEE. The CDR3 runs 16 residues. Trimming took off 0 bases at V and 0 bases at J, with 11 bases between the two ends.

The V gene is TRBV20-1, the J gene TRBJ1-2; tentative D call: TRBD1 (5 bases). CDR1 and CDR2 (germline): DFQATT, SNEGSKA (reference sequence). This CDR3 is built from 11 residues. CDR3 protein: CSGRGNYGYTF. Here the CDR3 DNA reads TGCAGCGGTCGGGGGAACTATGGCTACACCTTC.

This rearrangement joins TRBV6-1 to TRBJ2-6; no clear D. The germline CDR1 and CDR2 sequences are MNHNS and SASEGT. V was cut by 6 bases and J by 4 bases, with 7 bases left in between. The CDR3 is 13 amino acids. CDR3 DNA sequence: TGTGCCAGCAGGGACGGCGGGGCCAACGTCCTGACTTTC. Amino acids: CASRDGGANVLTF.

CDR3 sequence: CASGTDRPPYEQYF. The CDR3 region has the DNA TGCGCCAGCGGAACAGACAGGCCCCCCTACGAGCAGTACTTC. The chain is built from TRBV5-1 and TRBJ2-7, with D possibly matching TRBD1 (6 bases). The germline V gene encodes CDR1 SGHRS and CDR2 YFSETQ. V was pared by 7 bases and J by 2 bases, with 16 bases between. The CDR3 sequence is 14 residues long.

The V gene is TRBV5-6, the J gene TRBJ1-4, with no clear D. V was cut by 1 base and J by 5 bases, with 6 bases left in between. The CDR3 extends over 13 amino acids. The germline V gene encodes CDR1 SGHDT and CDR2 YYEEEE. The DNA of the CDR3 is TGTGCCAGCAGCTTGTCCCTCAATGAAAAACTGTTTTTT. It codes for CASSLSLNEKLFF.

The table lists this clone with a few counts. This chain connects TRBV5-5 to TRBJ2-7, with TRBD2 matching 8 bases. Germline trimming cut 2 bases from V and 6 bases from J; bases unmatched to any gene: 1. The CDR3 spans 12 residues. Looked up from germline, CDR1 is SGHKS and CDR2 is YYEKEE (reference sequence). The CDR3 reads CASSFSGGEQYF. Here the CDR3 DNA reads TGTGCCAGCAGCTTCAGCGGGGGCGAGCAGTACTTC.

CDR3: CASTQENTGELFF. DNA of the CDR3: TGTGCCAGTACACAGGAGAACACCGGGGAGCTGTTTTTT. The chain combines TRBV19 with TRBJ2-2, with D possibly being TRBD1 (5 bases). The CDR3 sequence is 13 residues long. Germline V lookup: CDR1 LNHDA, CDR2 SQIVND (reference sequence). V dropped 7 bases and J dropped 1 base, with 7 bases sitting between them.

The V and J genes are TRBV7-7 and TRBJ2-3; no clear D. CDR1 is SSHAT, CDR2 FNYEAQ, per germline (reference sequence). With 0 bases removed from V and 2 bases from J, the gap between germline ends came to 6 bases. The CDR3 sequence is 14 residues long. The chain's CDR3 is CASSLAGVTDTQYF. CDR3 nucleotide sequence: TGTGCCAGCAGCTTAGCTGGGGTCACAGATACGCAGTATTTT.

This chain joins TRBV6-1 and TRBJ1-2; weak D call: TRBD1 (5 bases). The V and J ends lost 0 bases and 3 bases respectively, with 11 bases between them. From germline, CDR1 is MNHNS and CDR2 SASEGT. CDR3 length: 15 amino acids. In DNA, the CDR3 is TGTGCCAGCAGTGAAGCCTTAACCAGGGACTATGGCTACACCTTC. Amino acids: CASSEALTRDYGYTF.

The V call is TRBV6-1, the J call TRBJ2-1, with 9 nucleotides matching TRBD1. The CDR3 covers 15 residues. J gave up 0 bases and V 6 bases, and 3 bases lay outside the gene matches. Germline lookup yields CDR1 MNHNS and CDR2 SASEGT. The CDR3 DNA follows: TGTGCCAGCAGGACGACAGGGGGCTCCTACAATGAGCAGTTCTTC. Its translation: CASRTTGGSYNEQFF.

The rearrangement uses TRBV7-9 and TRBJ1-2, with 7 bases aligning to TRBD1. Germline CDR1 is SEHNR and CDR2 is FQNEAQ (reference sequence). The CDR3 has 16 amino acids. V lost 1 base to trimming and J lost 0 bases; unmatched junction nucleotides: 5. The CDR3 loop reads CASSLGTGHTNYGYTF. CDR3 nucleotides: TGTGCCAGCAGCTTAGGGACAGGTCATACTAACTATGGCTACACCTTC.